Listed below are T cell receptor beta chains from one sample, sequenced in a study of vaccination and CD4 T cells after COVID-19. No antigen has been identified for these receptors. A single record per CDR3 protein comes from TCRdb applying MiXCR to the PCR reads. The table records 20,000 to 25,000 distinct CDR3 sequences, 43% of them present only once. Sequences were obtained from CD4+ T cells from blood, cultured in vitro. The receptors here all came from a human donor who had recovered from COVID-19. The conserved cysteine and the conserved F or W are not part of the CDR3 here.

j_call cdr3_length v_call cdr3_aa
TRBJ2-3 15 TRBV24-1 ATSDFNLRDGTDTQY
TRBJ2-5 14 TRBV11-3 ASSLRSGGSGETQY
TRBJ1-6 13 TRBV2 ASRLGSSYNSPLH
TRBJ1-5 18 TRBV6-1 ASSHKMNSGTQGANQPQH
TRBJ1-2 13 TRBV6-1 ASRTGQVNNYGYT
TRBJ1-5 12 TRBV10-3 AISAEGMSKPQH
TRBJ1-5 13 TRBV20-1 SARQSFYSNQPQH
TRBJ2-5 11 TRBV5-4 ASSLATAETQY
TRBJ2-5 12 TRBV20-1 SAPPGFSPETQY
TRBJ2-1 14 TRBV7-2 ASSTRGRGHYNEQF
TRBJ1-5 14 TRBV10-1 ASSERGTGDAQPQH
TRBJ1-5 11 TRBV6-5 ASSFLGDQPQH
TRBJ2-3 13 TRBV5-4 ASSVGTSLTDTQY
TRBJ2-5 13 TRBV2 ASSELGGGVETQY
TRBJ2-5 8 TRBV20-1 SARYGAQY
TRBJ2-3 12 TRBV19 ASSPTGGTDTQY
TRBJ2-3 12 TRBV25-1 ASSPKAKTDTQY
TRBJ1-2 10 TRBV29-1 SVGQGYYGYT
TRBJ2-2 13 TRBV5-4 ASFTRQANTGELF
TRBJ2-5 12 TRBV7-9 ASSNDRGEETQY
TRBJ2-1 16 TRBV7-8 ASSLGLAGGIMDNEQF
TRBJ1-5 12 TRBV12-5 PSALDRVKQPQH
TRBJ2-4 13 TRBV19 ASSIIALGKNIQY
TRBJ2-5 13 TRBV7-2 ASSLDRGRQETQY
TRBJ1-2 13 TRBV18 ASSRAAGADYGYT
TRBJ1-5 11 TRBV7-3 ASSRGPNQPQH
TRBJ2-2 14 TRBV6-1 ASSVQLQGNTGELF
TRBJ2-7 14 TRBV6-5 ASSFQPGTRITEQY
TRBJ2-6 13 TRBV7-9 ASSKQLPGANVLT
TRBJ1-6 15 TRBV11-1 ASSLAGAGGGDSPLH
TRBJ2-7 17 TRBV7-8 ASSRTPSLDRRATYEQY
TRBJ1-5 12 TRBV24-1 ATSDSGQNQPQH
TRBJ2-7 11 TRBV11-2 ASSFGGGREQY
TRBJ2-7 15 TRBV5-6 ASSPRSPGQGVLEQY
TRBJ2-7 13 TRBV15 ATSSDTPGSGKQY
- 10 TRBV30 ALWGLGYEQY
TRBJ2-1 11 TRBV27 ASRRVSYNEQF
TRBJ1-1 11 TRBV28 ASSISKNTEAF
TRBJ2-7 13 TRBV10-3 AISVPFRNKGEQY
TRBJ2-7 10 TRBV20-1 SARPDSYEQY